This note documents a single TCR beta chain sequence. Its antigen is not identified. Trimming pared 2 bases from V and 4 bases from J, leaving 14 bases between. The CDR3 covers 15 residues. CDR1 WNHNN and CDR2 SYGVQD come from the germline V gene (reference sequence). A J-beta primer mix and a sample-barcoded 5' primer were used in a second PCR of roughly 6 to 11 cycles. TCRdb passed the 5' RACE reads through MiXCR, listing each CDR3 protein once. The sample holds about 1,400,000 distinct CDR3 sequences, 35% to 45% seen once. The sample originates from a study of blood T cells in healthy people across ages. The study, taken as a whole, reports: When set beside aged donors, long-lived donors presented more naive CD4+ cells and higher diversity.

The chain joins TRBV10-1 to TRBJ2-5; weak D call: TRBD1 (5 bases). The TCR was taken from a woman under 30 in good health. Sequencing was carried out using blood. CDR3 residues: CASSETRASGETQYF. CDR3 sequence (DNA): TGCGCCAGCAGTGAGACCAGGGCCTCGGGAGAGACCCAGTACTTC.